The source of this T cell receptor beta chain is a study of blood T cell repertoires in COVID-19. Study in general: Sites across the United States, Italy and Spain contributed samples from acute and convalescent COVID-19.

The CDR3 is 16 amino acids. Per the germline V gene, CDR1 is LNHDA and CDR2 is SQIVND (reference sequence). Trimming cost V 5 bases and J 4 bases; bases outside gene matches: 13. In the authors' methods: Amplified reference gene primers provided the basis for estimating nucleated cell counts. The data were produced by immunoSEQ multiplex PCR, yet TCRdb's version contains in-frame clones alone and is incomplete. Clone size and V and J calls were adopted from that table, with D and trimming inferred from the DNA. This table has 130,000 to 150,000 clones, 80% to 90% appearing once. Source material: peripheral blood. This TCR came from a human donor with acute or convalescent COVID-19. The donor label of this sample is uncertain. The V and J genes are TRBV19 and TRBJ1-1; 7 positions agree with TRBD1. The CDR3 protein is CASSHRQGGLGTEAFF. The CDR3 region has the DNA TGTGCCAGTAGTCACCGACAGGGTGGATTGGGCACTGAAGCTTTCTTT.